This TCR beta chain was sequenced for a study of identical twins. TCRdb passed the 5' RACE reads through MiXCR, listing each CDR3 protein once. The table shows about 890,000 distinct CDR3 sequences, with about 12% occurring only once. This clonotype was seen a few times. Its antigen remains unknown. Per germline, CDR1 MNHEY and CDR2 SMNVEV (reference sequence). V lost 2 bases to trimming and J lost 4 bases; unmatched junction nucleotides: 6. This CDR3 has 18 amino acids. Study findings and constraints: The models gave estimates that fell short of the out-of-frame TCR alpha sharing seen in monozygotic twins.

This sample also appeared in a second study, on yellow fever vaccine responses in identical twins.

The sequencing sample was made of PBMCs. The chain carries TRBV27 and TRBJ2-2, with TRBD2 matching over 14 bases. This TCR derives from a woman between 18 and 29 years old in good health. Here the CDR3 DNA reads TGTGCCAGCAGTTTAAGGCGACTAGCGGGGGGGCGCACCGGGGAGCTGTTTTTT. Its protein is CASSLRRLAGGRTGELFF.